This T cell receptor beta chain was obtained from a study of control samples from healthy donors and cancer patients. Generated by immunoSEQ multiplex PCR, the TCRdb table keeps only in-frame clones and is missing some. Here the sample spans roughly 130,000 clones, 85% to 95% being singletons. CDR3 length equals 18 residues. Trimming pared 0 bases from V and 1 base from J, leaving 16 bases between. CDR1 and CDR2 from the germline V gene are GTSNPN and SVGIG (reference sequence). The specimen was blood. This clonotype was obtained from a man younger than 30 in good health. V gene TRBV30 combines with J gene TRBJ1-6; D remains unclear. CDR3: CAWSVPEGIISYNSPLHF. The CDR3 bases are TGTGCCTGGAGTGTACCAGAGGGAATAATATCCTATAATTCACCCCTCCACTTT.